This TCR beta chain was profiled in a study of blood T cell repertoires in COVID-19. The wider study: Researchers got acute and convalescent COVID-19 samples from the United States, Italy and Spain. Sample material is recorded as cDNA or gDNA derived from T cells, B-cell-depleted T cells, or PBMCs.

The germline V gene encodes CDR1 MNHNS and CDR2 SASEGT. Trimming pared 3 bases from V and 6 bases from J, leaving 12 bases between. The CDR3 is made up of 14 amino acids. Original methodology: Researchers report that nucleated cell counts were estimated from reference gene primer amplification. TCRdb's table, derived via immunoSEQ multiplex PCR, lists solely in-frame clones and lacks some. Clone size and V and J calls were adopted from that table, with D and trimming inferred from the DNA. The table includes around 130,000 clones, around four fifths detected once. This chain connects TRBV6-1 to TRBJ1-5; D is undetermined. This clonotype was sampled from a man older than 75 with acute or convalescent COVID-19. The sample comprised peripheral blood. The CDR3 sequence is CASSDVRNGQPQHF. The DNA for the CDR3 is TGTGCCAGCAGTGACGTTAGAAACGGTCAGCCCCAGCATTTT.